The present T cell receptor (beta chain) was sequenced within a study of early T cells in non-severe SARS-CoV-2 infection. TCRdb reanalysed the 5' RACE reads using MiXCR and keeps one entry per CDR3 protein. The sample consists of some 66,000 distinct CDR3 sequences, about 12% of them appearing once. This CDR3 is built from 15 residues. V is TRBV21-1 and J is TRBJ1-5; the table names TRBD1, a call not compared with the DNA. TRBV21-1 has pseudogene status. The specimen was whole blood. The TCR comes from an adult who was a healthcare worker with PCR-confirmed SARS-CoV-2 infection or an uninfected control (not recorded which). Here the CDR3 reads CASSILTGGQQPQHF. CDR3 nucleotides: TGTGCCAGCAGCATTTTGACAGGGGGACAGCAGCCCCAGCATTTT.